The following is a T cell receptor (beta chain) sequence with its context. The target antigen is unknown. This record belongs to a study of a mutant IDH1 vaccine in newly diagnosed glioma. Study-level information: Across weeks 1, 3, 5, 7, 11, 15, 19 and 23, patients received a vaccination each time, eight in all. Antecedent treatment encompassed radiotherapy, temozolomide, or their combination; the majority received both.

Germline V gene sequence: CDR1 SEHNR, CDR2 FQNEAQ (reference sequence). The CDR3 totals 14 residues. With 5 bases clipped from V and 8 bases from J, the junction kept 11 bases outside the gene matches. Repertoires were generated with immunoSEQ multiplex PCR, while TCRdb's copy carries only in-frame clones and drops some. The repertoire holds about 40,000 clones, with approximately 90% as singletons. The sample's time point: week 5, during vaccination. Vaccination used 300 ug of mutant IDH1 20-mer peptide per dose, with topical imiquimod. The sequence came from a man aged 45 to 65 with glioma. This rearrangement joins TRBV7-9 to TRBJ1-2; TRBD1 agrees at 7 bases. The input for sequencing was PBMCs, taken from a glioma patient whose treatment included an IDH1 peptide vaccine. Here the CDR3 reads CASSPLGGRRGYTF. The CDR3 DNA is TGTGCCAGCAGCCCCCTAGGGGGCAGGCGGGGCTACACCTTC.